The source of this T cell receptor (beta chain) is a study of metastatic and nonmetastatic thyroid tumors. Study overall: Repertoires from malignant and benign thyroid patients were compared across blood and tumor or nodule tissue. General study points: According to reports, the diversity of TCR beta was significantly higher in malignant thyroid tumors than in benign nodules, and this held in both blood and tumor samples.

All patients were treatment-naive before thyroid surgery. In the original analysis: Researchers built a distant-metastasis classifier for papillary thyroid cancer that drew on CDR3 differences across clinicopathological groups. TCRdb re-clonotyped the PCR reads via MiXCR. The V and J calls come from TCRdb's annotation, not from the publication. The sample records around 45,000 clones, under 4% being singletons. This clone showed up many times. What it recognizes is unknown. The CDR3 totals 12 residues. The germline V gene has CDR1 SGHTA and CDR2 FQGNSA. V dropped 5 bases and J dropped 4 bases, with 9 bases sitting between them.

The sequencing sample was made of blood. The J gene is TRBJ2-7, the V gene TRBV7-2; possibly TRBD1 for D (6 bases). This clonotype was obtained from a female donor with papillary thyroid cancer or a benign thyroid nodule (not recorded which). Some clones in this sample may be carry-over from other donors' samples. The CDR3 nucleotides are TGTGCCAGCAGCCAGAGGGGGTACGAGCAGTACTTC. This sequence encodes CASSQRGYEQYF.